This T cell receptor beta chain was recovered during a study of T cell responses to AZD1222 COVID-19 vaccine. About this clone: Its antigen remains unidentified.

Study-wide results and limits: Regions 160-218 and 743-854 dominated among vaccine-associated CD4 TCRs spanning spike. Elevations in Spike-specific TCR breadth and depth followed administration of two AZD1222 doses.

Profiled with immunoSEQ multiplex PCR; TCRdb holds only in-frame clones, not every one. The table includes about 160,000 clones, about 91% detected once. Between the trimmed V and J ends, which lost 0 bases and 5 bases, there was a span of 10 bases. The CDR3 has 15 residues. Germline CDR1 is LGHNA and CDR2 is YNFKEQ. The sequence was obtained from an adult in good health. The source material was peripheral blood, sampled on day 0 of MenACWY control vaccination. The chain recombines TRBV4-2 with TRBJ1-4; no clear D. The CDR3 DNA is TGTGCCAGCAGCCAAGACGGGCAGGAAAATGAAAAACTGTTTTTT. Its protein is CASSQDGQENEKLFF.